What follows is one T cell receptor beta chain and its context. The trim removed 2 bases at V and 6 bases at J, leaving 3 bases unmatched. The CDR3 loop spans 14 amino acids. The germline CDR1 and CDR2 sequences are MRHNA and SNTAGT. These data come from a study of blood T cell repertoires in COVID-19. The table came from immunoSEQ multiplex PCR; TCRdb's copy has only in-frame clones and leaves some out. The sample includes 250,000 to 300,000 clones, less than 90% seen only once; the top ten take about 4.5%. What was sequenced was peripheral blood. The source is a man between 60 and 70 years old who had recovered from COVID-19. This chain joins TRBV6-4 and TRBJ2-2, with 7 bases lining up with TRBD1. The CDR3 sequence is CASSDQTGAGELFF. CDR3 DNA sequence: TGTGCCAGCAGTGACCAAACAGGGGCCGGGGAGCTGTTTTTT.